This T cell receptor beta chain was identified in a study of blood T cell repertoires in COVID-19. Study context: Samples taken during acute and convalescent COVID-19 were collected in the United States, Italy and Spain.

Germline CDR1 SNHLY, CDR2 FYNNEI. CDR3 length: 16 amino acids. Trimming at V came to 6 bases and at J to 3 bases, leaving 10 bases not matched to a gene. This study enrolled people aged 18 to 89 from about two dozen US geographic areas. Clinical history as reported by participants underpinned cohort assignment. In the original analysis: Reference gene primer amplification yielded estimated nucleated cell counts. The data were produced by immunoSEQ multiplex PCR, yet TCRdb's version contains in-frame clones alone and is incomplete. Clonal size and the V and J genes are those of that table, whereas D and trimming came from the DNA. The table lists some 340,000 clones, around 87% of them singletons, with approximately 5% in the top ten.

The TCR sequence derives from a woman in her twenties or thirties who had recovered from COVID-19. Sequencing was done on a sample of PBMCs or T cells enriched from blood (not recorded which). J is TRBJ2-3 and V is TRBV2; 9 bases agree with TRBD1. The CDR3 loop reads CASSDPRTGETDTQYF. The CDR3 region has the DNA TGTGCCAGCAGCGATCCCCGGACAGGGGAAACAGATACGCAGTATTTT.